This passage covers 19 T cell receptor beta chains from one sample sequenced in a study of cytomegalovirus exposure and HLA in healthy donors. This PCR relied on a set of 60 Vbeta primers and 13 Jbeta primers. Using immunoSEQ multiplex PCR, the repertoire was profiled, and TCRdb retains in-frame clones only, with some absent. Of about 50,000 clones in the sample, roughly 73% were seen once. Source material: PBMCs. The receptors derive from a woman aged 40 to 50 in good health and CMV-seropositive.

The chain has TRBV19 and TRBJ1-2; possible D gene TRBD1, 6 bases. Germline V gene lookup returns CDR1 LNHDA and CDR2 SQIVND (reference sequence). Trimming removed 4 bases from V and 5 bases from J, with 14 bases in between. The CDR3 length is 14 residues. CDR3: CASSTAGTNYGYTF. The CDR3 DNA is TGTGCCAGTAGTACCGCCGGGACAAATTATGGCTACACCTTC.

CDR3: CASSPGASTDTQYF. DNA of the CDR3: TGTGCCAGCAGCCCAGGGGCCAGCACAGATACGCAGTATTTT. The V call is TRBV7-3, the J call TRBJ2-3; TRBD1 might be the D (6 bases). Per the germline V gene, CDR1 is SGHTA and CDR2 is FQGTGA. The CDR3 is made up of 14 amino acids. The germline V and J ends were trimmed by 5 bases and 0 bases, with 9 bases remaining between them.

This sequence joins TRBV2 and TRBJ1-5, with 7 bases fitting TRBD1. After removal of 6 bases from V and 0 bases from J, the junction contained 11 bases not matched to a gene. Germline CDR1 is SNHLY and CDR2 is FYNNEI. The CDR3 runs 17 residues. Here the CDR3 DNA reads TGTGCCAGCAGGGGGCAGGGGGACCCCGATAGCAATCAGCCCCAGCATTTT. This translates into CASRGQGDPDSNQPQHF. Looking up the rest from reference TRBV2 and TRBJ1-5 gives the full variable domain: EPEVTQTPSHQVTQMGQEVILRCVPISNHLYFYWYRQILGQKVEFLVSFYNNEISEKSEIFDDQFSVERPDGSNFTLKIRSTKLEDSAMYFCASRGQGDPDSNQPQHFGDGTRLSIL.

This clone was detected a few times. The chain recombines TRBV5-4 with TRBJ1-5; TRBD1 matches at 8 bases. The V and J ends lost 3 bases and 7 bases, in that order; junction bases with no gene match: 12. The CDR3 runs 16 residues. Germline assignment: CDR1 SGHNT and CDR2 YYREEE (reference sequence). Written as DNA, the CDR3 is TGTGCCAGCAGCTATGACGGGGGCGGGACAGGACAGCCCCAGCATTTT. Its translation: CASSYDGGGTGQPQHF.

This chain connects TRBV6-1 to TRBJ2-2; D possibly corresponds to TRBD1 (6 bases). V was shortened by 4 bases and J by 5 bases, with 11 bases between the two germline ends. The CDR3 spans 14 residues. CDR1 and CDR2 from the germline V gene are MNHNS and SASEGT. In DNA form, the CDR3 reads TGTGCCAGCAGTGCCGGACAGCGGACCGGGGAGCTGTTTTTT. As protein: CASSAGQRTGELFF.

The V and J genes are TRBV4-2 and TRBJ2-4; D possibly corresponds to TRBD2 (6 bases). This CDR3 is 16 amino acids long. With 1 base removed from V and 8 bases from J, the gap between germline ends came to 18 bases. Germline V gene lookup returns CDR1 LGHNA and CDR2 YNFKEQ. Here the CDR3 reads CASSQVVGLGGDIQYF. Here the CDR3 DNA reads TGTGCCAGCAGCCAAGTGGTAGGCTTAGGAGGGGACATTCAGTACTTC.

This clone was detected a few times. The J gene is TRBJ2-7, the V gene TRBV7-9; 8 bases match TRBD1. The germline CDR1 and CDR2 sequences are SEHNR and FQNEAQ (reference sequence). The J segment lost 1 base and the V segment lost 5 bases, leaving 10 bases of the junction unmatched. The CDR3 runs 16 residues. For the CDR3, the DNA is TGTGCCAGCAGCCCGCTACCGGGACAGGCTTCCTACGAGCAGTACTTC. Protein product: CASSPLPGQASYEQYF.

This chain links TRBV25-1 with TRBJ2-5; perhaps TRBD2 as D (6 bases). Trimming removed 0 bases at V and 3 bases at J, with 11 bases between. The CDR3 consists of 15 residues. The germline V gene has CDR1 MGHDK and CDR2 SYGVNS. CDR3 DNA sequence: TGTGCCAGCAGTGAATATGGGGGACTCAAAGAGACCCAGTACTTC. Protein product: CASSEYGGLKETQYF.

This chain connects TRBV6-1 to TRBJ1-1; 8 bases are a match to TRBD1. The CDR3 contains 12 residues. Germline-derived CDR1 and CDR2 are MNHNS and SASEGT. V was clipped by 6 bases and J by 6 bases; unmatched bases: 3. CDR3 coding DNA: TGTGCCAGCAGCGTGGACAGGGCTGAAGCTTTCTTT. This codes for CASSVDRAEAFF.

The chain carries TRBV6-1 and TRBJ1-5; D is possibly TRBD1 (5 bases). Trimming stripped 1 base from V and 2 bases from J, with 12 bases between. Germline CDR1 MNHNS, CDR2 SASEGT. The CDR3 is made up of 16 amino acids. CDR3 region: CASSEGGGTGNQPQHF. For the CDR3, the DNA is TGTGCCAGCAGTGAAGGGGGGGGGACTGGCAATCAGCCCCAGCATTTT.

This clone was counted once. The chain has TRBV11-1 and TRBJ2-5; weak D call: TRBD2 (5 bases). The CDR3 runs 14 residues. V gave up 3 bases and J gave up 4 bases, with 12 bases separating them. Germline CDR1 reads SGHAT; CDR2 reads FQDESV (reference sequence). The DNA for the CDR3 is TGTGCCAGCAGCTTGTTCCTCGAGGGAGAGACCCAGTACTTC. Translating gives CASSLFLEGETQYF.

This clone was seen a handful of times. V is TRBV7-3 and J is TRBJ2-3; D gene unclear. V was cut by 5 bases and J by 2 bases, with 11 bases left in between. This CDR3 spans 14 amino acids. Germline CDR1 SGHTA, CDR2 FQGTGA. CDR3 in amino acids: CASSLSSTTDTQYF. DNA for the CDR3: TGTGCCAGCAGCCTTAGCAGTACCACAGATACGCAGTATTTT.

This chain joins TRBV7-9 and TRBJ1-1; D is undetermined. Trimming cost V 3 bases and J 4 bases, with 9 bases left between them. The CDR3 loop spans 13 amino acids. Germline V lookup: CDR1 SEHNR, CDR2 FQNEAQ (reference sequence). This chain's CDR3 is CASSFGSGTEAFF. CDR3 nucleotide sequence: TGTGCCAGCAGCTTCGGGTCGGGCACTGAAGCTTTCTTT.

This chain joins TRBV11-1 and TRBJ2-2; 9 positions match TRBD1. The CDR3 extends over 17 amino acids. The trim removed 7 bases at V and 6 bases at J, leaving 15 bases unmatched. Germline CDR1 and CDR2: SGHAT and FQDESV (reference sequence). In DNA, the CDR3 is TGTGCCAGCACTACTATTGGGAGGACAGGGGAGGCCGGGGAGCTGTTTTTT. Amino acids: CASTTIGRTGEAGELFF.

The chain couples TRBV9 to TRBJ1-2, with 10 bases identical to TRBD1. The V and J ends lost 4 bases and 0 bases, in that order; junction bases with no gene match: 6. CDR3 size: 16 residues. The germline CDR1 and CDR2 sequences are SGDLS and YYNGEE. The chain's CDR3 is CASSPGQGYSNYGYTF. The CDR3 DNA reads as TGTGCCAGCAGCCCGGGACAGGGGTATTCTAACTATGGCTACACCTTC. Filled out from reference TRBV9 and TRBJ1-2, the complete variable domain reads DSGVTQTPKHLITATGQRVTLRCSPRSGDLSVYWYQQSLDQGLQFLIQYYNGEERAKGNILERFSAQQFPDLHSELNLSSLELGDSALYFCASSPGQGYSNYGYTFGSGTRLTVV.

This chain joins TRBV13 and TRBJ2-2; 8 positions match TRBD2. Germline CDR1 and CDR2: PRHDT and FYEKMQ (reference sequence). The CDR3 is made up of 13 amino acids. J gave up 6 bases and V 3 bases, and 0 bases lay outside the gene matches. The CDR3, as DNA: TGTGCCAGCAGCTTCGGGGGGGCCGGGGAGCTGTTTTTT. It is translated as CASSFGGAGELFF. Variable domain in full (rest from reference TRBV13 and TRBJ2-2): AAGVIQSPRHLIKEKRETATLKCYPIPRHDTVYWYQQGPGQDPQFLISFYEKMQSDKGSIPDRFSAQQFSDYHSELNMSSLELGDSALYFCASSFGGAGELFFGEGSRLTVL.

This clone appeared a few times. The chain links TRBV19 to TRBJ1-6; 9 bases are shared with TRBD1. CDR1 and CDR2 (germline): LNHDA, SQIVND (reference sequence). The V segment lost 9 bases and the J segment 7 bases; nucleotides outside the gene matches: 7. CDR3 length equals 14 residues. The DNA for the CDR3 is TGTGCCAGGCAGGGACAGGGAGAGAATTCACCCCTCCACTTT. Translating it yields CARQGQGENSPLHF.

The gene calls are TRBV5-1 and TRBJ2-3; 7 nucleotides agree with TRBD1. The ends lost 0 bases at V and 1 base at J; junction bases unmatched: 8. The CDR3 has 17 amino acids. The germline CDR1 and CDR2 sequences are SGHRS and YFSETQ. The CDR3 region has the DNA TGCGCCAGCAGCTTGGCCGGCAATGGACAGGGCACAGATACGCAGTATTTT. Amino acid sequence: CASSLAGNGQGTDTQYF.

The rearrangement uses TRBV4-2 and TRBJ1-1; D possibly corresponds to TRBD1 (6 bases). The CDR3 spans 15 residues. CDR1 and CDR2 from the germline V gene are LGHNA and YNFKEQ. V gave up 0 bases and J gave up 4 bases, with 12 bases separating them. The CDR3 sequence: CASSQDSGQTTEAFF. CDR3 sequence (DNA): TGTGCCAGCAGCCAAGATTCTGGACAGACCACTGAAGCTTTCTTT.